This is a list of T cell receptor beta chains from one sample in a study of cytomegalovirus exposure and HLA in healthy donors. TCRdb's copy holds only in-frame clones and misses some; the assay was immunoSEQ multiplex PCR. The specimen's table records over 100,000 clones. The sample taken for sequencing was PBMCs. The receptors here all came from a man under 40 in good health and CMV-seronegative. The CDR3 runs from the conserved cysteine through the conserved F or W. The D gene is left open where the match is weak.

d_call,v_call,j_call,cdr3_aa,cdr3_nt
TRBD1,TRBV6-1,TRBJ2-1,CASKTGTGNNEQFF,TGTGCCAGCAAAACCGGGACAGGGAACAATGAGCAGTTCTTC
TRBD2,TRBV9,TRBJ2-5,CASSTSGTSGGVRETQYF,TGTGCCAGCAGCACGTCCGGGACTAGCGGGGGGGTAAGGGAGACCCAGTACTTC
-,TRBV5-4,TRBJ2-7,CASSFPAGGESEQYF,TGTGCCAGCAGCTTCCCGGCAGGAGGTGAGAGCGAGCAGTACTTC
TRBD1,TRBV9,TRBJ1-1,CASSGQGAGTEAFF,TGTGCCAGCAGCGGACAGGGGGCTGGCACTGAAGCTTTCTTT
-,TRBV7-9,TRBJ2-7,CASSPEGFAYEQYF,TGTGCCAGCAGCCCCGAGGGATTCGCCTACGAGCAGTACTTC
-,TRBV12-5,TRBJ2-2,CASGTGGDTGELFF,TGTGCTAGTGGTACAGGGGGGGACACCGGGGAGCTGTTTTTT
TRBD1,TRBV5-1,TRBJ1-5,CASSLKQGGGSNQPQHF,TGCGCCAGCAGCTTGAAACAGGGGGGCGGGAGCAATCAGCCCCAGCATTTT
-,TRBV5-6,TRBJ1-5,CASSLGPDQPQHF,TGTGCCAGCAGCTTGGGGCCTGATCAGCCCCAGCATTTT
-,TRBV6-4,TRBJ2-3,CASSQRGPGSGSTDTQYF,TGTGCCAGCAGCCAAAGGGGTCCTGGATCAGGAAGCACAGATACGCAGTATTTT
-,TRBV5-6,TRBJ2-1,CASSLAGEQFF,TGTGCCAGCAGCTTGGCGGGGGAGCAGTTCTTC
-,TRBV4-1,TRBJ1-2,CASSPRHPGTDYGYTF,TGCGCCAGCAGCCCACGCCACCCCGGGACTGACTATGGCTACACCTTC
-,TRBV7-9,TRBJ2-7,CASSLGQVRGEQYF,TGTGCCAGCAGCTTAGGGCAGGTACGGGGCGAGCAGTACTTC
TRBD1,TRBV6-5,TRBJ2-2,CASSRPGQGFGELFF,TGTGCCAGCAGTCGACCGGGACAGGGGTTCGGGGAGCTGTTTTTT
-,TRBV2,TRBJ2-7,CASALRGAVSYEQYF,TGTGCCAGCGCCCTTCGGGGGGCCGTTAGCTACGAGCAGTACTTC
-,TRBV4-2,TRBJ2-7,CASSQEEEQYF,TGTGCCAGCAGCCAAGAGGAGGAGCAGTACTTC
-,TRBV11-2,TRBJ1-1,CASSFYTGANTEAFF,TGTGCCAGCAGCTTTTACACTGGAGCGAACACTGAAGCTTTCTTT
TRBD2,TRBV7-2,TRBJ2-5,CASSYQRGGGETQYF,TGTGCCAGCAGCTACCAGCGGGGGGGCGGGGAGACCCAGTACTTC
TRBD2,TRBV4-1,TRBJ2-6,CASSQEGAGGYSGANVLTF,TGCGCCAGCAGCCAAGAGGGGGCGGGGGGCTACTCTGGGGCCAACGTCCTGACTTTC
-,TRBV5-1,TRBJ1-3,CASSAEFSGNTIYF,TGCGCCAGCAGCGCGGAGTTCTCTGGAAACACCATATATTTT
-,TRBV9,TRBJ2-1,CASSAIGSSYNEQFF,TGTGCCAGCAGCGCAATAGGGAGCTCCTACAATGAGCAGTTCTTC
TRBD1,TRBV19,TRBJ1-4,CASSPRDRGYGEKLFF,TGTGCCAGTAGTCCCCGGGACAGGGGGTACGGTGAAAAACTGTTTTTT
TRBD2,TRBV6-4,TRBJ2-3,CASSLSGTVDTQYF,TGTGCCAGCAGTTTGAGCGGGACTGTAGATACGCAGTATTTT
TRBD1,TRBV29-1,TRBJ1-1,CSVDPLRQGYTEAFF,TGCAGCGTTGACCCCCTGAGACAGGGGTACACTGAAGCTTTCTTT
-,TRBV9,TRBJ1-1,CASSSGGVMTEAFF,TGTGCCAGCAGCTCTGGGGGGGTGATGACTGAAGCTTTCTTT
-,TRBV7-2,TRBJ1-1,CASSLAGQLTEAFF,TGTGCCAGCAGCTTAGCTGGGCAGCTCACTGAAGCTTTCTTT
TRBD1,TRBV5-1,TRBJ2-7,CASSLDRGEQYF,TGCGCCAGCAGCTTGGACAGGGGCGAGCAGTACTTC
-,TRBV4-1,TRBJ1-5,CASSQGGTQPQHF,TGCGCCAGCAGCCAAGGGGGGACACAGCCCCAGCATTTT
TRBD1,TRBV4-1,TRBJ1-1,CASSQSGTVMNTEAFF,TGCGCCAGCAGCCAATCCGGGACAGTCATGAACACTGAAGCTTTCTTT
TRBD2,TRBV11-3,TRBJ2-1,CASSPSGGALREQFF,TGTGCCAGCAGCCCAAGCGGGGGGGCCTTGCGTGAGCAGTTCTTC
-,TRBV29-1,TRBJ1-2,CSVGPNYGYTF,TGCAGCGTCGGTCCTAACTATGGCTACACCTTC
-,TRBV5-1,TRBJ1-1,CASSLLLDSNTEAFF,TGCGCCAGCAGCTTGCTCCTGGACAGTAACACTGAAGCTTTCTTT
TRBD1,TRBV27,TRBJ1-2,CASSPGTGGNLNYGYTF,TGTGCCAGCAGTCCCGGGACAGGGGGCAATTTGAACTATGGCTACACCTTC
TRBD1,TRBV29-1,TRBJ2-7,CSVEGTRDRDSYEQYF,TGCAGCGTTGAAGGAACCCGGGACAGGGACTCCTACGAGCAGTACTTC
TRBD1,TRBV30,TRBJ1-5,CAWSQGALNQPQHF,TGTGCCTGGAGCCAGGGGGCCCTCAATCAGCCCCAGCATTTT
-,TRBV11-3,TRBJ2-7,CASSSPFLGSTSYEQYF,TGTGCCAGCAGCTCTCCTTTTTTGGGCAGCACCTCCTACGAGCAGTACTTC
-,TRBV27,TRBJ1-6,CASSLYLRGSYNSPLHF,TGTGCCAGCAGTTTATATCTTCGGGGTTCCTATAATTCACCCCTCCACTTT
-,TRBV6-1,TRBJ1-2,CASTSGGGGYTF,TGTGCCAGCACCTCGGGGGGTGGGGGCTACACCTTC
TRBD1,TRBV19,TRBJ1-1,CASSKPGQASPVF,TGTGCCAGTAGTAAGCCGGGACAGGCCTCCCCTGTCTTT
TRBD1,TRBV5-1,TRBJ2-1,CASSPDPLQGALEQFF,TGCGCCAGCAGCCCCGATCCCCTACAGGGGGCTCTTGAGCAGTTCTTC
-,TRBV7-3,TRBJ2-1,CASSLGHLYNEQFF,TGTGCCAGCAGCTTGGGACACCTTTACAATGAGCAGTTCTTC
-,TRBV12-5,TRBJ1-3,CASGLVLVEGSAGNTIYF,TGTGCTAGTGGTTTGGTACTCGTGGAGGGCTCTGCTGGAAACACCATATATTTT
-,TRBV5-1,TRBJ2-6,CASSLAQGQYFSGANVLTF,TGCGCCAGCAGCTTGGCCCAGGGCCAATATTTCTCTGGGGCCAACGTCCTGACTTTC
TRBD1,TRBV9,TRBJ2-1,CASSPGTVDEQFF,TGTGCCAGCAGCCCCGGGACAGTCGATGAGCAGTTCTTC
-,TRBV10-3,TRBJ2-7,CATRGDKPHEQYF,TGTGCCACTCGGGGGGACAAGCCCCACGAGCAGTACTTC
-,TRBV5-1,TRBJ1-2,CASSAQGPSNYGYTF,TGCGCCAGCAGCGCCCAGGGGCCCTCTAACTATGGCTACACCTTC
-,TRBV7-3,TRBJ1-1,CASSYGAGEAFF,TGTGCCAGCAGTTATGGGGCAGGTGAAGCTTTCTTT
TRBD1,TRBV9,TRBJ2-5,CASSVSGGVGETQYF,TGTGCCAGCAGCGTATCAGGGGGCGTAGGGGAGACCCAGTACTTC
TRBD1,TRBV27,TRBJ1-2,CASSTGDRVSPNYGYTF,TGTGCCAGCAGTACAGGGGATCGAGTCTCTCCTAACTATGGCTACACCTTC
TRBD2,TRBV6-1,TRBJ2-5,CASLIPGTSDQYF,TGTGCCAGCCTAATACCCGGGACTAGTGACCAGTACTTC
TRBD2,TRBV5-1,TRBJ2-5,CASSGGDRETQYF,TGCGCCAGCAGCGGGGGGGATCGGGAGACCCAGTACTTC